These T cell receptor beta chains were read from a single sample in a study of T cells in Graves' hyperthyroidism and ophthalmopathy. MiXCR, run by TCRdb on the multiplex PCR reads, gives a single entry per CDR3 protein. Of over 250,000 distinct CDR3 sequences in the sample, roughly 13% are singletons; the top ten hold 30% to 40%. Source material: blood. The receptors were gathered from a woman aged 40 to 49 with Graves' ophthalmopathy. CDR3s include the opening cysteine and the closing phenylalanine or tryptophan. A D gene is named only where the DNA matches it firmly. Some rows mark clone size as missing; the rest say once, few, many or name a class of expanded clone.

CDR3: CASSLGVLGTWRTEAFF; DNA: TGTGCCAGCAGTTTAGGTGTTCTCGGGACTTGGAGGACTGAAGCTTTCTTT; J: TRBJ1-1; size: many; D: NA; V: TRBV28
CDR3: CATSETTGSLIQETQYF; DNA: TGTGCCACCAGTGAAACGACAGGGTCCCTGATACAAGAGACCCAGTACTTC; J: TRBJ2-5; size: many; D: TRBD1; V: TRBV24-1
CDR3: CASSYSRDGSSYEQYF; DNA: TGTGCCAGCAGTTACTCCCGGGACGGCAGCTCCTACGAGCAGTACTTC; J: TRBJ2-7; size: many; D: NA; V: TRBV6-5
CDR3: CASSQLQENTEAFF; DNA: TGCGCCAGCAGCCAATTACAGGAGAACACTGAAGCTTTCTTT; J: TRBJ1-1; size: NA; D: NA; V: TRBV4-1
CDR3: CASGSSRDGSYEQYF; DNA: TGTGCTAGTGGTTCCTCCCGGGACGGATCCTACGAGCAGTACTTC; J: TRBJ2-7; size: many; D: NA; V: TRBV12-5
CDR3: CASSQDLRDHQETQYF; DNA: TGTGCCAGCAGCCAAGATCTGAGGGACCACCAAGAGACCCAGTACTTC; J: TRBJ2-5; size: NA; D: NA; V: TRBV3-1
CDR3: CASSFSPSTTYEQYF; DNA: TGTGCCAGCAGCTTTAGCCCCAGCACTACCTACGAGCAGTACTTC; J: TRBJ2-7; size: many; D: NA; V: TRBV7-2
CDR3: CASSYGRTGQPQHF; DNA: TGTGCCAGCAGTTACGGACGTACGGGTCAGCCCCAGCATTTT; J: TRBJ1-5; size: many; D: NA; V: TRBV12-3/TRBV12-4
CDR3: CASSQDPGGYGYTF; DNA: TGTGCCAGCAGCCAAGATCCAGGTGGTTATGGCTACACCTTC; J: TRBJ1-2; size: NA; D: NA; V: TRBV3-1
CDR3: CASRDPGRSYEQYF; DNA: TGTGCCAGCAGGGACCCAGGTAGGAGCTACGAGCAGTACTTC; J: TRBJ2-7; size: many; D: NA; V: TRBV27
CDR3: CASSPVDRGGGELFF; DNA: TGTGCCAGCAGCCCAGTCGACAGGGGCGGCGGGGAGCTGTTTTTT; J: TRBJ2-2; size: NA; D: TRBD1; V: TRBV9
CDR3: CASSQDGTLRTGEQFF; DNA: TGTGCCAGCAGCCAGGACGGGACGCTTCGAACGGGGGAGCAGTTCTTC; J: TRBJ2-1; size: many; D: NA; V: TRBV4-2
CDR3: CASRGPGNTIYF; DNA: TGTGCCAGTCGGGGGCCCGGAAACACCATATATTTT; J: TRBJ1-3; size: many; D: NA; V: TRBV27
CDR3: CASSSPRAGRFVYEQYF; DNA: TGTGCCAGCAGTTCACCGCGGGCAGGACGTTTCGTCTACGAGCAGTACTTC; J: TRBJ2-7; size: few; D: NA; V: TRBV28
CDR3: CASSKKGGGETQYF; DNA: TGTGCCAGTAGCAAAAAGGGGGGAGGAGAGACCCAGTACTTC; J: TRBJ2-5; size: NA; D: NA; V: TRBV19
CDR3: CASSLLAGGIYEQYF; DNA: TGTGCCAGCAGCCTACTAGCGGGAGGAATCTACGAGCAGTACTTC; J: TRBJ2-7; size: NA; D: TRBD2; V: TRBV2
CDR3: CASSSRTGVMGQLF; DNA: TGTGCCAGCAGTTCCCGGACAGGGGTAATGGGGCAGCTCTTC; J: TRBJ2-1; size: few; D: TRBD1; V: TRBV27
CDR3: CAWRSDNTGELFF; DNA: TGTGCCTGGAGGTCTGATAACACCGGGGAGCTGTTTTTT; J: TRBJ2-2; size: NA; D: NA; V: TRBV30
CDR3: CASSTGNEQFF; DNA: TGTGCCAGCAGCACGGGGAATGAGCAGTTCTTC; J: TRBJ2-1; size: many; D: NA; V: TRBV11-2
CDR3: CASSLLGGANSPLHF; DNA: TGTGCCAGCAGCCTCCTAGGGGGGGCAAATTCACCCCTCCACTTT; J: TRBJ1-6; size: many; D: NA; V: TRBV7-9
CDR3: CASSARSTDTQYF; DNA: TGTGCCAGCAGCGCCCGCTCCACAGATACGCAGTATTTT; J: TRBJ2-3; size: many; D: NA; V: TRBV7-9
CDR3: CAISDSYGYTF; DNA: TGTGCCATCAGTGATAGCTATGGCTACACCTTC; J: TRBJ1-2; size: many; D: NA; V: TRBV10-3
CDR3: CASSKGRQGGGYTF; DNA: TGTGCCAGTAGTAAGGGGCGACAGGGCGGTGGCTACACCTTC; J: TRBJ1-2; size: NA; D: TRBD1; V: TRBV19
CDR3: CSARVVQARTYNEQFF; DNA: TGCAGTGCTAGAGTCGTACAGGCCCGTACCTACAATGAGCAGTTCTTC; J: TRBJ2-1; size: few; D: NA; V: TRBV20-1
CDR3: CASSFRGIHYGYTF; DNA: TGTGCCAGCAGCTTCAGAGGGATCCACTATGGCTACACCTTC; J: TRBJ1-2; size: many; D: NA; V: TRBV7-9
CDR3: CASSLAGVTYNEQFF; DNA: TGTGCCAGCAGCTTAGCAGGGGTGACCTACAATGAGCAGTTCTTC; J: TRBJ2-1; size: many; D: NA; V: TRBV11-1
CDR3: CVSSPRLAGAYEQYF; DNA: TGTGTCAGCAGCCCCCGACTAGCGGGAGCCTACGAGCAGTACTTC; J: TRBJ2-7; size: NA; D: TRBD2; V: TRBV3-1
CDR3: CSARKMESSYNSPLHF; DNA: TGCAGTGCTAGAAAAATGGAGAGCTCCTATAATTCACCCCTCCACTTT; J: TRBJ1-6; size: few; D: NA; V: TRBV20-1
CDR3: CASSLLRQQETQYF; DNA: TGTGCCAGCAGTCTTCTTAGGCAGCAAGAGACCCAGTACTTC; J: TRBJ2-5; size: few; D: NA; V: TRBV3-1
CDR3: CASSLPGKNQPQHF; DNA: TGTGCCAGCAGCTTACCAGGGAAGAATCAGCCCCAGCATTTT; J: TRBJ1-5; size: few; D: NA; V: TRBV7-9
CDR3: CASSSHSSGGHNEQFF; DNA: TGTGCCAGCAGTTCCCACTCTAGCGGGGGGCACAATGAGCAGTTCTTC; J: TRBJ2-1; size: many; D: TRBD2; V: TRBV6-1
CDR3: CASSVRRGEKLLF; DNA: TGTGCCAGCAGTGTGCGGCGAGGGGAAAAACTGCTTTTT; J: TRBJ1-4; size: few; D: NA; V: TRBV27
CDR3: CASTKGQGNTGELFF; DNA: TGTGCCAGCACTAAAGGACAGGGGAACACCGGGGAGCTGTTTTTT; J: TRBJ2-2; size: NA; D: TRBD1; V: TRBV6-1
CDR3: CASKSDSTDTQYF; DNA: TGTGCCAGCAAATCCGATAGCACAGATACGCAGTATTTT; J: TRBJ2-3; size: many; D: NA; V: TRBV6-1
CDR3: CASTKGGAGSYEQYF; DNA: TGCGCCAGCACAAAGGGGGGCGCTGGATCCTACGAGCAGTACTTC; J: TRBJ2-7; size: NA; D: NA; V: TRBV10-1
CDR3: CSASNLGLISGSNEQFF; DNA: TGCAGTGCTAGCAATCTAGGACTCATCTCTGGAAGCAATGAGCAGTTCTTC; J: TRBJ2-1; size: NA; D: NA; V: TRBV20-1
CDR3: CASIPSGTEAFF; DNA: TGTGCCAGCATCCCCTCGGGAACTGAAGCTTTCTTT; J: TRBJ1-1; size: many; D: NA; V: TRBV28
CDR3: CASSEEVPSGNSPLHF; DNA: TGTGCCAGCAGTGAAGAGGTCCCAAGCGGGAATTCACCCCTCCACTTT; J: TRBJ1-6; size: many; D: NA; V: TRBV6-1
CDR3: CSGIEASGSDEQFF; DNA: TGCAGTGGAATAGAGGCTAGCGGGAGCGATGAGCAGTTCTTC; J: TRBJ2-1; size: many; D: TRBD2; V: TRBV20-1
CDR3: CASSQAVSGVRNEQSF; DNA: TGTGCCAGCAGCCAAGCCGTTAGCGGGGTTAGGAATGAGCAGTCCTTC; J: TRBJ2-1; size: NA; D: TRBD2; V: TRBV14
CDR3: CSVEPKTGGRNYGYTF; DNA: TGCAGCGTTGAACCCAAGACAGGGGGCCGTAACTATGGCTACACCTTC; J: TRBJ1-2; size: few; D: TRBD1; V: TRBV29-1
CDR3: CATGRMNTEAFF; DNA: TGTGCCACGGGAAGGATGAACACTGAAGCTTTCTTT; J: TRBJ1-1; size: many; D: NA; V: TRBV12-3/TRBV12-4
CDR3: CASSLGLAPETQYF; DNA: TGTGCCAGCAGCTTGGGGTTAGCTCCTGAGACCCAGTACTTC; J: TRBJ2-5; size: many; D: NA; V: TRBV5-4
CDR3: CASGPFSGSTDTQYF; DNA: TGTGCCAGCGGACCTTTCTCCGGAAGCACAGATACGCAGTATTTT; J: TRBJ2-3; size: few; D: NA; V: TRBV27
CDR3: CASSYTSGSPYEQYF; DNA: TGTGCCAGCAGTTATACTAGCGGGAGCCCCTACGAGCAGTACTTC; J: TRBJ2-7; size: many; D: TRBD2; V: TRBV12-3/TRBV12-4
CDR3: CASSLGLAVQETQYF; DNA: TGCGCCAGCAGCTTGGGACTAGCGGTACAAGAGACCCAGTACTTC; J: TRBJ2-5; size: few; D: TRBD2; V: TRBV5-1
CDR3: CASAPRGQGFGGTEAFF; DNA: TGCGCCAGCGCCCCCCGGGGACAGGGTTTTGGGGGCACTGAAGCTTTCTTT; J: TRBJ1-1; size: NA; D: TRBD1; V: TRBV5-1
CDR3: CASRLDISYTEAFF; DNA: TGTGCCAGCAGGCTTGACATCTCGTACACTGAAGCTTTCTTT; J: TRBJ1-1; size: many; D: NA; V: TRBV7-9